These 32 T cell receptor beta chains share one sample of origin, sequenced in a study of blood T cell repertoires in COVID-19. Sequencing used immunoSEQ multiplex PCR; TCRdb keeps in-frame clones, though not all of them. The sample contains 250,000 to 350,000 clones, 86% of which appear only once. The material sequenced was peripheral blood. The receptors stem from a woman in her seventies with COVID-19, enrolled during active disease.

Written as DNA, the CDR3 is TGTGCCAGCAGCTTGGGGACAGGGAGGGAGCAGTACTTC. Encoded protein: CASSLGTGREQYF. The rearrangement links TRBV5-6 to TRBJ2-7; 8 bases are a match to TRBD1. J gave up 7 bases and V 0 bases, and 3 bases lay outside the gene matches. Germline CDR1 reads SGHDT; CDR2 reads YYEEEE. There are 13 residues in the CDR3.

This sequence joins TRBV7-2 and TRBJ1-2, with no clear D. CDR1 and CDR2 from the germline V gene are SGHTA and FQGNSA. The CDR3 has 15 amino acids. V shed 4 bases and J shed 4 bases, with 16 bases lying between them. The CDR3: CASSSQTRVGYGYTF. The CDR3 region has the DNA TGTGCCAGCAGCTCCCAAACCCGGGTGGGCTATGGCTACACCTTC. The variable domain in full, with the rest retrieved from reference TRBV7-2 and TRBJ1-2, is GAGVSQSPSNKVTEKGKDVELRCDPISGHTALYWYRQSLGQGLEFLIYFQGNSAPDKSGLPSDRFSAERTGGSVSTLTIQRTQQEDSAVYLCASSSQTRVGYGYTFGSGTRLTVV.

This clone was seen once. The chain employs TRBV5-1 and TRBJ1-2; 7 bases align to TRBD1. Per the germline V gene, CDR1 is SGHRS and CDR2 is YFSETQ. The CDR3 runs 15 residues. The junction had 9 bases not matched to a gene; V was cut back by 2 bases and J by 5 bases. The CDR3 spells CASSLTLGGEYGYTF. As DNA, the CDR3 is TGCGCCAGCAGCTTAACTCTAGGGGGCGAGTATGGCTACACCTTC.

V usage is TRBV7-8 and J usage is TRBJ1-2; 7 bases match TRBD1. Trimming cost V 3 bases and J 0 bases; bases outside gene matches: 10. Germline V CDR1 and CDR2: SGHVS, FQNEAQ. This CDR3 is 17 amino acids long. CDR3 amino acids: CASSFPPGTAANYGYTF. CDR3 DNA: TGTGCCAGCAGCTTCCCCCCAGGGACAGCCGCTAACTATGGCTACACCTTC.

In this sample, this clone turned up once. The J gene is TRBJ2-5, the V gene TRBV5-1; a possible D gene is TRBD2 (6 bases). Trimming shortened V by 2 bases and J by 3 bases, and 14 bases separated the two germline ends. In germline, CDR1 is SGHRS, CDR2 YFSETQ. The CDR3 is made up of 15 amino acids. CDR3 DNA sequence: TGCGCCAGCAGCTTTTCCGGGACTCTCGAAGAGACCCAGTACTTC. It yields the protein CASSFSGTLEETQYF.

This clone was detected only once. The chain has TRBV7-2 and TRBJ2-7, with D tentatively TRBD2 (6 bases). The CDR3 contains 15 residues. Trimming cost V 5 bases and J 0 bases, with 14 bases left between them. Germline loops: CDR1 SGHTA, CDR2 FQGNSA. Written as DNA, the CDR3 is TGTGCCAGCAGCCCCCCGGGACTGAGCTCCTACGAGCAGTACTTC. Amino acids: CASSPPGLSSYEQYF.

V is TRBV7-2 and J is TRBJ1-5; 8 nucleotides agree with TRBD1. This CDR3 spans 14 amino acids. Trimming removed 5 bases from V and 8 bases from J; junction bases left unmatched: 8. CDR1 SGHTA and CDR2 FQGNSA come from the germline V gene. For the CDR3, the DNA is TGTGCCAGCAGCCCCCAGGGGGCGACCGAGCCCCAGCATTTT. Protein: CASSPQGATEPQHF.

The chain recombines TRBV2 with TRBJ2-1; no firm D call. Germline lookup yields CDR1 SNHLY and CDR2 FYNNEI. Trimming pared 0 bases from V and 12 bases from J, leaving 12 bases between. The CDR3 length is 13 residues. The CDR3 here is CASSEAQYALQFF. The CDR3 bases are TGTGCCAGCAGTGAAGCCCAGTACGCATTGCAGTTCTTC.

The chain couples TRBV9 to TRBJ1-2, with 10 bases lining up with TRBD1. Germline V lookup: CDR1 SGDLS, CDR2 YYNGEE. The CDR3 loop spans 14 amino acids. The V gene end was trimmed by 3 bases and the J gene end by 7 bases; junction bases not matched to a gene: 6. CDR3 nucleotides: TGTGCCAGCAGCGGAGACAGGGGGCTCCCTGGCTACACCTTC. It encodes CASSGDRGLPGYTF.

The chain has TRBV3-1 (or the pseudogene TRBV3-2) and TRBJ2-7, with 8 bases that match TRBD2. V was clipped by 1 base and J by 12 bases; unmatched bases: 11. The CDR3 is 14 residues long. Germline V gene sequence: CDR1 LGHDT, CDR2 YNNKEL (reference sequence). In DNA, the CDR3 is TGTGCCAGCAGCCAAGGGGGCGGAAGCGGGGGTTGGTACTTC. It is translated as CASSQGGGSGGWYF.

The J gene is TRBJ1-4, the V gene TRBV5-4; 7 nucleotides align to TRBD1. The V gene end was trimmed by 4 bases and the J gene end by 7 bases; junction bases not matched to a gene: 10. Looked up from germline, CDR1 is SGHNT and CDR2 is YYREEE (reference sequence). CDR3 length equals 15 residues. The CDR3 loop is CASSKNRGGAEKLFF. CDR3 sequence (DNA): TGTGCCAGCAGCAAAAACAGGGGTGGAGCTGAAAAACTGTTTTTT. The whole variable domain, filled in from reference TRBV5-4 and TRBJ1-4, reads ETGVTQSPTHLIKTRGQQVTLRCSSQSGHNTVSWYQQALGQGPQFIFQYYREEENGRGNFPPRFSGLQFPNYSSELNVNALELDDSALYLCASSKNRGGAEKLFFGSGTQLSVL.

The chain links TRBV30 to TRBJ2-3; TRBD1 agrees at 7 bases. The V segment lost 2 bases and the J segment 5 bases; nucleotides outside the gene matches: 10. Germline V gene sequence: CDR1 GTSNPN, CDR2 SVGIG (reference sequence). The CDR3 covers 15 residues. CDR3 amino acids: CAWSTKGAHGDTQYF. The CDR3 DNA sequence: TGTGCCTGGAGTACCAAGGGGGCGCACGGAGATACGCAGTATTTT.

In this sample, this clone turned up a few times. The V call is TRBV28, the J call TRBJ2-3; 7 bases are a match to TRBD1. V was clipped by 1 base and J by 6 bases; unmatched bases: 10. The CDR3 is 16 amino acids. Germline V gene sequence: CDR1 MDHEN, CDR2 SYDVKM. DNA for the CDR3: TGTGCCAGCAGTTTATTTAATGAGGGGGCGCGGGATACGCAGTATTTT. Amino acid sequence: CASSLFNEGARDTQYF.

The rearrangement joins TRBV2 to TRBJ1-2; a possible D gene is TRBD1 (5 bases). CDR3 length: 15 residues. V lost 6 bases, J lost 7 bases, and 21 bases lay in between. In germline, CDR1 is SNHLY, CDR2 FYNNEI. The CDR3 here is CASRKDSSYLGGYTF. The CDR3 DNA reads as TGTGCCAGCAGGAAAGACAGTTCATATCTAGGTGGCTACACCTTC.

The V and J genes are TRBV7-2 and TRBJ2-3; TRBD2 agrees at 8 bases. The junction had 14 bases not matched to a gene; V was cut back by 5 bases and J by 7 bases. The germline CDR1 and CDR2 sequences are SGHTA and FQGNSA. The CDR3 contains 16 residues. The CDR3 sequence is CASSDRTSRLMNTQYF. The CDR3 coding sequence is TGTGCCAGCAGCGATCGGACTAGCCGACTTATGAATACGCAGTATTTT.

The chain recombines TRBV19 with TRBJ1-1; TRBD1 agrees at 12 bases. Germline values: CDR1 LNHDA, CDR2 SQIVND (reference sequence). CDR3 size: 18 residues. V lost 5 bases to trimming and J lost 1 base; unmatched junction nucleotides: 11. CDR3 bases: TGTGCCAGTAGTCCCTCTACCGGGACAGGGGGCCGGAACACTGAAGCTTTCTTT. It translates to CASSPSTGTGGRNTEAFF.

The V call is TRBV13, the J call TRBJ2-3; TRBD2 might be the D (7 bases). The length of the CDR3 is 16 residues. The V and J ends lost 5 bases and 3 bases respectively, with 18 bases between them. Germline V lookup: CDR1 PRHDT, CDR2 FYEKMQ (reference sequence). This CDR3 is CASSATVGGATDTQYF. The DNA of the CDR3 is TGTGCCAGCAGCGCCACTGTAGGGGGGGCTACAGATACGCAGTATTTT.

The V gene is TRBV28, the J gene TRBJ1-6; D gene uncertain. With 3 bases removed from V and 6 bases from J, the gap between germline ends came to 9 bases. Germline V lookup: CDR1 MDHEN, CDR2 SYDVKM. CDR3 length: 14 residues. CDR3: CASSFASLNSPLHF. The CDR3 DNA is TGTGCCAGCAGTTTCGCCTCACTTAATTCACCCCTCCACTTT.

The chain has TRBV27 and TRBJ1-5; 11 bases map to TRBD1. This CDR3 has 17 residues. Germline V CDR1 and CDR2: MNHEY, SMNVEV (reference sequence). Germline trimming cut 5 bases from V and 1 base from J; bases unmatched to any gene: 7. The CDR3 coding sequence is TGTGCCAGCAGTCCCGGGACAGGGGGAGGGAGCAATCAGCCCCAGCATTTT. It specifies CASSPGTGGGSNQPQHF.

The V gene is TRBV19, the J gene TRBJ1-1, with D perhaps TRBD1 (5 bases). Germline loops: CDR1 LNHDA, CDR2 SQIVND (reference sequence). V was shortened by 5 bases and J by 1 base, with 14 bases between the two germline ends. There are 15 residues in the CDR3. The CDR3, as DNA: TGTGCCAGTAGTGCCATTGCAGGGAAGAACACTGAAGCTTTCTTT. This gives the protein CASSAIAGKNTEAFF.

The CDR3 nucleotides read TGTGCCAGCAGCCCCGGGACAGGGGTAGGCAATTCACCCCTCCACTTT. Translation gives CASSPGTGVGNSPLHF. The V and J genes are TRBV5-4 and TRBJ1-6; 10 nucleotides line up with TRBD1. Germline-derived CDR1 and CDR2 are SGHNT and YYREEE (reference sequence). V gave up 4 bases and J gave up 7 bases; unmatched junction bases: 8. The CDR3 is 16 residues long.

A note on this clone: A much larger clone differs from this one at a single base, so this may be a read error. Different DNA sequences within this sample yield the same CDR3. CDR3 amino acids: CASSQAGENTEAFF. CDR3 nucleotides: TGCGCCAGCAGCCAGGCAGGGGAGAACACTGAAGCTTTCTTT. The chain employs TRBV4-3 and TRBJ1-1, with D perhaps matching TRBD1 (6 bases). The V end was cut by 3 bases, the J end by 1 base, with 9 bases between. The CDR3 totals 14 residues. Germline CDR1 reads LGHNA; CDR2 reads YSLEER.

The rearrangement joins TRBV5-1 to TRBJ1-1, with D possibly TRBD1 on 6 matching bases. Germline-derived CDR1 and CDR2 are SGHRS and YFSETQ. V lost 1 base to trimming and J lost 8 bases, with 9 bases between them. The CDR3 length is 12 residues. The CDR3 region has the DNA TGCGCCAGCAGCTTGAGGGGGTTGGAAGCTTTCTTT. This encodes CASSLRGLEAFF. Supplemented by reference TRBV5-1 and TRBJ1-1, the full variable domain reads KAGVTQTPRYLIKTRGQQVTLSCSPISGHRSVSWYQQTPGQGLQFLFEYFSETQRNKGNFPGRFSGRQFSNSRSEMNVSTLELGDSALYLCASSLRGLEAFFGQGTRLTVV.

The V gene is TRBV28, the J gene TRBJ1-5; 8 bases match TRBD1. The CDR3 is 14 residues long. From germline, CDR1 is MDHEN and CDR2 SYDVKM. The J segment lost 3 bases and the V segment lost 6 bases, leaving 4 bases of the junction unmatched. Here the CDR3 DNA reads TGTGCCAGCAGGTGGACAGGGTCCAATCAGCCCCAGCATTTT. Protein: CASRWTGSNQPQHF.

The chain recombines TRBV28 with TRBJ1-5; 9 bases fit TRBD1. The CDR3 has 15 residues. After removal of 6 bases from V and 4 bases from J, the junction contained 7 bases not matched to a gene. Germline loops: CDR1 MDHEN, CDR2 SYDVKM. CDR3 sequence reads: CASRGQGFGNQPQHF. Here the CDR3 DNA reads TGTGCCAGCAGGGGACAGGGATTCGGGAATCAGCCCCAGCATTTT.

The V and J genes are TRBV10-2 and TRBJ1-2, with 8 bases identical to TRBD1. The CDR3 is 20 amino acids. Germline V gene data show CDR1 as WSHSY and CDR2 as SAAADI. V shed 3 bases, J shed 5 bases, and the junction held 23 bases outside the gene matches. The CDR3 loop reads CASSEGSGGRGPPFRYGYTF. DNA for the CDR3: TGCGCCAGCAGTGAAGGCTCAGGAGGCAGGGGGCCCCCTTTTAGATATGGCTACACCTTC.

The chain's CDR3 is CASSLEYTIYF. The CDR3 DNA is TGTGCCAGCAGTTTGGAGTACACCATATATTTT. The chain is built from TRBV28 and TRBJ1-3; D is undetermined. V lost 3 bases and J 8 bases, leaving 5 bases between the germline ends. The CDR3 consists of 11 residues. Germline assignment: CDR1 MDHEN and CDR2 SYDVKM.

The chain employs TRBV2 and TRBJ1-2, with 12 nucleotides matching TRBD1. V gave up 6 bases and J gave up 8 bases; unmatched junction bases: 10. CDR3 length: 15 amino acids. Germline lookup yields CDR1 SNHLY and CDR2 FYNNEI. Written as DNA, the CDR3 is TGTGCCAGCAGGGGACAGGGGGCCGCCTCTCTCGGCTACACCTTC. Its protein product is CASRGQGAASLGYTF.

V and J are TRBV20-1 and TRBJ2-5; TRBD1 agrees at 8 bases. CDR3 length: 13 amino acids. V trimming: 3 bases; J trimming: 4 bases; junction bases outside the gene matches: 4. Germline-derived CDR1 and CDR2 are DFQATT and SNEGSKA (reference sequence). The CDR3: CSASRQGAETQYF. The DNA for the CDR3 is TGCAGTGCTAGTCGGCAGGGGGCAGAGACCCAGTACTTC.

The CDR3 spells CASSLWVGTENTEAFF. The DNA for the CDR3 is TGCGCCAGCAGCTTGTGGGTCGGGACAGAGAACACTGAAGCTTTCTTT. The chain combines TRBV5-1 with TRBJ1-1; 7 nucleotides match TRBD1. V lost 1 base, J lost 1 base, and 7 bases stayed unmatched. Germline assignment: CDR1 SGHRS and CDR2 YFSETQ. The CDR3 loop spans 16 amino acids.

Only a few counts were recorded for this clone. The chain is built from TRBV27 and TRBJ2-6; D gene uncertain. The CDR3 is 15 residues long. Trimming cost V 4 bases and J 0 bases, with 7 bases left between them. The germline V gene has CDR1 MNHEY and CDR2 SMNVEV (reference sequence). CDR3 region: CASSSPRSGANVLTF. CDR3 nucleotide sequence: TGTGCCAGCAGTTCTCCCCGCTCTGGGGCCAACGTCCTGACTTTC.

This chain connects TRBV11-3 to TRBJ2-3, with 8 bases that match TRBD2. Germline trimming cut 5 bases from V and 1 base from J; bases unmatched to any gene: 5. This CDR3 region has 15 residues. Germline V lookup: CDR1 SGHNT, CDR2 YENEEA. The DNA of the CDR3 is TGTGCCAGCAGCCCCCGGGAGGGGCGCACAGATACGCAGTATTTT. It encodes CASSPREGRTDTQYF.